Included here is one T cell receptor (beta chain) sequence, with context. The count of this clonotype is one. Its antigen target is currently unknown. This clone may be a read error of a much larger clone one base away. The germline ends are 2 bases apart after V is trimmed by 0 bases and J by 5 bases. Inclusive of the bounding cysteine and phenylalanine, the CDR3 is 11 residues long. The sequence is cut down to CDR3 DNA, 33 bases in frame from base 1. The germline V gene (reference sequence) gives CDR1 as LNHNV and CDR2 as YYDKDF. The sequencing machine was an Illumina NovaSeq 6000. cDNA libraries for TCRalpha and TCRbeta were prepared by 5'RACE using constant-segment primers, with sample barcodes and unique molecular identifiers added. Trizol reagent was used to extract RNA from every sample. Amplification of the libraries took two PCR steps, and the second step added a second sample barcode plus Illumina TruSeq adapters. The libraries were sequenced on an Illumina NovaSeq using 2 x 150 bp paired-end reads. Regarding the original processing steps: The reads were demultiplexed and collapsed into UMI-guided consensus sequences using migec v1.2.7. With mixcr v2.1.11, UMI consensuses were aligned to TRA and TRB V and J templates and assembled into clonotypes. A clonotype was counted as expanded or contracted only if both edgeR and NoisET called the change significant, with noise models trained on biological replicates. For edgeR calls, a false discovery rate-adjusted p below 0.01 and a log2 fold-change threshold of 1 were applied. PCA with hierarchical clustering of max-normalized trajectories of the 1000 most abundant clonotypes was used as exploratory dynamics analysis. Each responding clone was given a CD4 or CD8 phenotype based on the CD4+ and CD8+ repertoires, which had been sequenced separately. TCRdb handled the public reads itself, with Q25 trimming in fastp and clone calling in MiXCR, and kept productive beta chains. A single entry per CDR3 protein holds the most common genes and DNA from its merged rows. The V and J calls come from TCRdb's annotation, not from the publication. The sample table holds about 470,000 distinct CDR3 sequences, of which nearly 25% were seen once. In total, the top ten clones hold under 15% of the sample.

PBMCs were isolated by Ficoll-Paque density gradient centrifugation. This entry comes from a study of T-cell memory formation after mild COVID-19 (dated by TCRdb to about 2021). Regarding the research as a whole: TCR sequence clusters from the two donors were largely donor specific. T-cell clones expanding and contracting after mild COVID-19 in two donors were tracked by longitudinal TCRalpha and TCRbeta repertoire sequencing. The cohort comprised two young, previously healthy adult volunteers, one female and one male. Overall results and qualifications from the work: Contracting CD4+ clones were found mainly in CM and EM memory subsets, while CD8+ clones were enriched in EMRA. Some responding clones were detected in pre-infection memory, suggesting pre-existing cross-reactive memory T cells joined the SARS-CoV-2 response. Only a couple of mild cases were covered by the study, and larger cohorts that include severe cases with pre-infection samples were considered necessary. Balanced CD4/CD8 phenotypes were observed for clones contracting from day 15 to 85, whereas a bias towards CD4+ was observed for a second wave of clones expanding from day 15 to 37. SARS-CoV-2 specificity was not confirmed for the second-wave clones peaking on day 37.

Sequences were obtained from PBMCs or a T cell subset sorted from them (not recorded which). The chain uses TRBV15 and TRBJ2-7; no D gene can be assigned with confidence. The TCR sequence derives from an adult woman who had mild COVID-19 (a few samples of this study predate the infection). The sample titles of this study are shuffled in the database, so cell type and time point are left out; the donor was told from shared clones. At the DNA level, the sequence is TGTGCCACCAGCAGAGATGACGAGCAGTACTTC. The encoded protein is CATSRDDEQYF.